Here is one T cell receptor (beta chain) with its context. Its cognate antigen has yet to be identified. No qualities accompany the bases; no much larger clone lies one base away. From the cysteine up to the phenylalanine, the CDR3 has a length of 13 residues. Only CDR3 DNA is held: 39 bases, read in frame from base 1. V and J are truncated by 8 bases and 5 bases respectively, leaving an intervening sequence of 15 bases. CDR1 and CDR2 (MNHEY, SMNVEV) derive from the germline V gene (reference sequence). These data originate in a study of T cell changes during pregnancy in multiple sclerosis (dated by TCRdb to the late 2010s). In the study overall: The study examined how the T cell repertoire changed over the course of pregnancy in women with multiple sclerosis.

The library was made by the immunoSEQ multiplex PCR assay. In its TCRdb copy, this immuneACCESS table keeps in-frame sequences only and misses some clones. Where compared with another copy, unresolved V genes explain less than half of these, and the others have no known cause. The table for this sample lists approximately 100,000 clones; 85% to 95% of them were counted only once. In total, the top ten clones hold around 1.2% of the sample. The sample in question was peripheral blood, obtained in the second trimester of pregnancy. The V and J segments used are TRBV27 and TRBJ2-5; possibly the D gene is TRBD1, per 5 matching bases. This clonotype was obtained from a female donor with multiple sclerosis, enrolled in a pregnancy study. The sequenced DNA: TGTGCCAGCCTGAGGTTCCCAGGGGAGACCCAGTACTTC. It is translated as CASLRFPGETQYF.